This T cell receptor beta chain came from a study of cytomegalovirus exposure and HLA in healthy donors. Findings of the study overall: About 180 TCR beta chains were listed as cytomegalovirus-associated.

Trimming at V came to 6 bases and at J to 2 bases, leaving 10 bases not matched to a gene. Germline lookup yields CDR1 ENHRY and CDR2 SYGVKD. CDR3 length: 15 residues. Libraries were prepared by immunoSEQ multiplex PCR; TCRdb keeps only in-frame clonotypes and omits some of them. The table records about 240,000 clones, 70% to 90% of them present only once. Turning to this clone: Its antigen is not identified.

The study drew the donors from its roughly 120-subject validation cohort, separate from the roughly 670-subject first cohort. The material sequenced was PBMCs. This clonotype was sampled from a woman aged 30 to 39 in good health and CMV-seropositive. The gene calls are TRBV10-3 and TRBJ2-7; 7 bases map to TRBD1. CDR3 sequence: CAIRTTGQPPYEQYF. In DNA form, the CDR3 reads TGTGCCATCAGAACGACAGGGCAACCCCCCTACGAGCAGTACTTC.